The sequence of this TCR beta chain was determined in a study of CD4+ T cells in melanoma. Notes on the study in general: Neoantigen-specific CD4+ T cells in melanoma reportedly had diverse differentiation states. CD8+ T cell, macrophage and B cell function reportedly correlated with neoantigen-specific CD4+ T cells.

CDR3 size: 15 residues. V lost 2 bases to trimming and J lost 3 bases; unmatched junction nucleotides: 3. Germline CDR1 is SGHTA and CDR2 is FQGTGA. About this clone itself: Its antigen is still unknown.

TCRdb keeps only in-frame clones here, not all; method: immunoSEQ multiplex PCR. The sample consists of some 120,000 clones, around 93% of them appearing once. The specimen was peripheral blood. The sequence was collected from a human donor with melanoma. The chain is built from TRBV7-3 and TRBJ1-2; TRBD1 aligns across 10 bases. The CDR3 nucleotides are TGTGCCAGCAGCTTAGGGGGGACAGGGGACTATGGCTACACCTTC. Translated: CASSLGGTGDYGYTF. The full variable domain, in which reference TRBV7-3 and TRBJ1-2 provide the parts outside the CDR3, is GAGVSQTPSNKVTEKGKYVELRCDPISGHTALYWYRQSLGQGPEFLIYFQGTGAADDSGLPNDRFFAVRPEGSVSTLKIQRTERGDSAVYLCASSLGGTGDYGYTFGSGTRLTVV.